This record covers a single T cell receptor (beta chain). The antigen remains unidentified. This sample was taken from a study of blood T cells in healthy people across ages. Study-level points and caveats: Lack of knowledge of donor CMV status possibly confounded expanded clonotype changes. TCR beta diversity tracked closely with naive T cell percentage. Per million T cells, the diversity of TCR beta decreased roughly linearly as age advanced.

The authors ran a second PCR of 7 to 11 cycles using a sample-barcoded 5' primer and a J-beta primer mix. Each CDR3 protein gets one entry after TCRdb re-called the 5' RACE reads with MiXCR. Of over 1,500,000 distinct CDR3 sequences listed, about 49% are singletons. Researchers collected 7.5 to 10 milliliters of peripheral blood from every single donor. Looked up from germline, CDR1 is DFQATT and CDR2 is SNEGSKA (reference sequence). There are 12 residues in the CDR3. V gave up 0 bases and J gave up 10 bases, with 12 bases separating them. The receptor was isolated from a woman aged 35 to 49 in good health. The specimen sequenced was blood. V usage is TRBV20-1 and J usage is TRBJ1-1, with D hard to call. The CDR3 nucleotides are TGCAGTGCTAGAGAGGATTTGCGGGTAGCTTTCTTT. It specifies CSAREDLRVAFF.